This section outlines one T cell receptor beta chain sequence together with its context. This sample's treatment: oral pan-JAK inhibitor, 5-10 mg twice daily. Researchers gathered lesional scalp punch biopsies and peripheral blood from patients with alopecia areata. CDR3 length: 14 residues. Looked up from germline, CDR1 is SGHRS and CDR2 is YFSETQ. The J segment lost 5 bases and the V segment lost 7 bases, leaving 11 bases of the junction unmatched. The sample belongs to a study of CD8+ T cells in alopecia areata. RNA was isolated and reverse transcribed to cDNA, the sequencing template. This table comes from immunoSEQ multiplex PCR, and its TCRdb copy is limited to in-frame clones, with some not included. The sample comprises about 210,000 clones, 55% to 70% of which are singletons, and roughly 4.2% rests with the top ten.

This sequence originates from a human donor with alopecia areata. The sample in question was CD4+ T cells sorted from blood, obtained at week 4, from a patient treated with tofacitinib. The rearrangement joins TRBV5-1 to TRBJ2-7; the match to TRBD1 covers 8 bases. DNA for the CDR3: TGCGCCAGCGGAATCGGGACAGGTCACCACGAGCAGTACTTC. This encodes CASGIGTGHHEQYF.